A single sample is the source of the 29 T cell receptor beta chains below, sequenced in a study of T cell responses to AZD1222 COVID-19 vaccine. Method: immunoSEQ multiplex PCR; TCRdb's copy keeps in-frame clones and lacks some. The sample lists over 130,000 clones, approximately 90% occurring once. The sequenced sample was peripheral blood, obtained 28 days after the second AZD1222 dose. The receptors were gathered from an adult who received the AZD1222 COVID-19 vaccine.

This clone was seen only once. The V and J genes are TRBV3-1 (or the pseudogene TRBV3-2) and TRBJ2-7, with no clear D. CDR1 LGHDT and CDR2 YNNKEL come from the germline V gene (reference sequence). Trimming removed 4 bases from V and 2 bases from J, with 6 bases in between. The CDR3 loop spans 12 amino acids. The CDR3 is CASSLFAYEQYF. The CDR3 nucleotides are TGTGCCAGCAGCCTCTTTGCCTACGAGCAGTACTTC.

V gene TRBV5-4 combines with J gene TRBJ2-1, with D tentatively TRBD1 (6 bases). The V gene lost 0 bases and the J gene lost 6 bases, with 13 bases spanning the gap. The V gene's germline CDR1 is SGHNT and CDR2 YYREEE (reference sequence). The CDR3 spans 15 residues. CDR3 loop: CASSLASTTGNEQFF. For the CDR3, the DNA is TGTGCCAGCAGCTTGGCATCAACGACAGGCAATGAGCAGTTCTTC. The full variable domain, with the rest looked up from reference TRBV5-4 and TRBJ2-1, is ETGVTQSPTHLIKTRGQQVTLRCSSQSGHNTVSWYQQALGQGPQFIFQYYREEENGRGNFPPRFSGLQFPNYSSELNVNALELDDSALYLCASSLASTTGNEQFFGPGTRLTVL.

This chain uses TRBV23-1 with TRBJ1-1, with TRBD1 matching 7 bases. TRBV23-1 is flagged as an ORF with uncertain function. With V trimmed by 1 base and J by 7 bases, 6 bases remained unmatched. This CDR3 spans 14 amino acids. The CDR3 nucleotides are TGCGCCAGCAGTCAATTGTTTCAGGGGGTTGAAGCTTTCTTT. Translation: CASSQLFQGVEAFF.

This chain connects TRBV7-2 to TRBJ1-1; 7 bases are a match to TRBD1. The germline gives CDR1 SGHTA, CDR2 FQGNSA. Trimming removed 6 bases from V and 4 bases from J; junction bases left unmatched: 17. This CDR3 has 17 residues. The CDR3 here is CASSLYRQGPAGTEAFF. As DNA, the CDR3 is TGTGCCAGCAGTCTATACCGACAGGGTCCGGCGGGCACTGAAGCTTTCTTT. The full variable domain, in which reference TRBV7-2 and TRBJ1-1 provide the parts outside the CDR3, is GAGVSQSPSNKVTEKGKDVELRCDPISGHTALYWYRQSLGQGLEFLIYFQGNSAPDKSGLPSDRFSAERTGGSVSTLTIQRTQQEDSAVYLCASSLYRQGPAGTEAFFGQGTRLTVV.

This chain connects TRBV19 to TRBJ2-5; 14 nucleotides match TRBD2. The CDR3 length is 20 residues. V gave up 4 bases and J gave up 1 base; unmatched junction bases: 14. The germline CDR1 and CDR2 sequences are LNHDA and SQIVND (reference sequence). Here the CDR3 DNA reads TGTGCCAGTAGTAGTAAAGAGGGGACTAGCGGGAGACTATCCCAAGAGACCCAGTACTTC. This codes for CASSSKEGTSGRLSQETQYF.

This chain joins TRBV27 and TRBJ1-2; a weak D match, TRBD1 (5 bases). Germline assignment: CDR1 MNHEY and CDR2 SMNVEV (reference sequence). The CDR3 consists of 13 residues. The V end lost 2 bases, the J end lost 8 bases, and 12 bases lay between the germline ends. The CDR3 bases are TGTGCCAGCAGTTTACCGTCCGGGACGGGCTACACCTTC. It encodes CASSLPSGTGYTF.

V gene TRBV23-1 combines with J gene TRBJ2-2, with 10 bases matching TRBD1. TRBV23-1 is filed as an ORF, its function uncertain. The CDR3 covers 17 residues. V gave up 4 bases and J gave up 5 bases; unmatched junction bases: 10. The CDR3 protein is CASSPQNRDRGTGELFF. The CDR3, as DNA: TGCGCCAGCAGTCCGCAAAACCGGGACAGGGGAACCGGGGAGCTGTTTTTT.

This CDR3 reads CASSLEGGFGAFF. The CDR3 coding sequence is TGTGCCAGCAGCTTAGAAGGGGGGTTTGGGGCTTTCTTT. J is TRBJ1-1 and V is TRBV7-2; D may be TRBD1 (6 bases). V shed 1 base and J shed 11 bases, with 14 bases lying between them. The length of the CDR3 is 13 residues. Per germline, CDR1 SGHTA and CDR2 FQGNSA.

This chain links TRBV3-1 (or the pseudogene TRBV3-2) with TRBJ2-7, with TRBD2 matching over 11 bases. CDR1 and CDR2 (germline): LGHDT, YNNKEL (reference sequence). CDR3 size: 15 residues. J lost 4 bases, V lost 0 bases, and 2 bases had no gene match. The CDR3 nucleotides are TGTGCCAGCAGCCAAGAGAGACTAGCGGGATACGAGCAGTACTTC. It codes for CASSQERLAGYEQYF.

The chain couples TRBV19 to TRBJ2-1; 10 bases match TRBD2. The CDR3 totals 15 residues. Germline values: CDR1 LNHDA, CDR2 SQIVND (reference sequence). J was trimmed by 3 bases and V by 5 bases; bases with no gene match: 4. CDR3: CASSSSGSFYNEQFF. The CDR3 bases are TGTGCCAGTAGTTCTAGCGGGAGTTTCTACAATGAGCAGTTCTTC. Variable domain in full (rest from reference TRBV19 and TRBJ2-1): DGGITQSPKYLFRKEGQNVTLSCEQNLNHDAMYWYRQDPGQGLRLIYYSQIVNDFQKGDIAEGYSVSREKKESFPLTVTSAQKNPTAFYLCASSSSGSFYNEQFFGPGTRLTVL.

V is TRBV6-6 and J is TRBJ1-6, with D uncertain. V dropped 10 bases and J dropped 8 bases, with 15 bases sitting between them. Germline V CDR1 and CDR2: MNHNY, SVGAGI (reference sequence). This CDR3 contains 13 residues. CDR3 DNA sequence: TGTGCCACCCGGGCCTCCACGGATTCACCCCTCCACTTT. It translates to CATRASTDSPLHF.

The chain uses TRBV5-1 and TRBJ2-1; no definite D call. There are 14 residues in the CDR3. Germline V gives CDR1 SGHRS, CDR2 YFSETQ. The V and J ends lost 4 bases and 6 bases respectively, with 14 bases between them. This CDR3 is CASSPSGVVNEQFF. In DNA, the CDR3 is TGCGCCAGCAGCCCCTCCGGAGTGGTCAATGAGCAGTTCTTC.

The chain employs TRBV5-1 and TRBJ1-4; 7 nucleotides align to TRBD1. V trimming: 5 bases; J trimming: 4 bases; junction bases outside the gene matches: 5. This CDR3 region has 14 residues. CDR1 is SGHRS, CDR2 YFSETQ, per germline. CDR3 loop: CASSQSGGNEKLFF. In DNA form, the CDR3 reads TGCGCCAGCAGTCAATCAGGGGGTAATGAAAAACTGTTTTTT.

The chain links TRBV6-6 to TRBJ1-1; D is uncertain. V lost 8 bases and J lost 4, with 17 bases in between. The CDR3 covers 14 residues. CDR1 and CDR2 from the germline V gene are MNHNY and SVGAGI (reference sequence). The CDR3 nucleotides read TGTGCCAGCTACTTTTACTCGGAAGGCACTGAAGCTTTCTTT. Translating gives CASYFYSEGTEAFF.

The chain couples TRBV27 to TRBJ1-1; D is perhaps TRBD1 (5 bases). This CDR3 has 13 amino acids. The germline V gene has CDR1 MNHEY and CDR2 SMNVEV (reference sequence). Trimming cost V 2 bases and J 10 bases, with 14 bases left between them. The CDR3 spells CASSLRQGQRAFF. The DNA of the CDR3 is TGTGCCAGCAGTTTAAGGCAGGGTCAGAGAGCTTTCTTT.

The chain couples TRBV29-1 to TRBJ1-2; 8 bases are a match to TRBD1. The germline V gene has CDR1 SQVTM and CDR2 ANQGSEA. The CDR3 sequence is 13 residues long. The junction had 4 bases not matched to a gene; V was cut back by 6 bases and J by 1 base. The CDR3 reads CSVEGQDNYGYTF. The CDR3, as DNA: TGCAGCGTGGAGGGACAGGATAACTATGGCTACACCTTC.

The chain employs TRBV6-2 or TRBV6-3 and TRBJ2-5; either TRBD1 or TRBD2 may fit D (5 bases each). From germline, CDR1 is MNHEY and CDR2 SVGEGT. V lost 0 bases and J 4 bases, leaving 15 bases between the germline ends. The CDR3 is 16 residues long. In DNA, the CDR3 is TGTGCCAGCAGTTACTCGAGAGGGCAGGGTCGAGAGACCCAGTACTTC. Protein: CASSYSRGQGRETQYF.

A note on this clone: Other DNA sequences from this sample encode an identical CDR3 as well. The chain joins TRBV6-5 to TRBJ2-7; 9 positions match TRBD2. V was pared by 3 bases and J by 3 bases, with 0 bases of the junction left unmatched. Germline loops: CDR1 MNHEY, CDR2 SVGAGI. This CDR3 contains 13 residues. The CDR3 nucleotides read TGTGCCAGCAGTTATAGCGGGAGCTACGAGCAGTACTTC. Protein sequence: CASSYSGSYEQYF.

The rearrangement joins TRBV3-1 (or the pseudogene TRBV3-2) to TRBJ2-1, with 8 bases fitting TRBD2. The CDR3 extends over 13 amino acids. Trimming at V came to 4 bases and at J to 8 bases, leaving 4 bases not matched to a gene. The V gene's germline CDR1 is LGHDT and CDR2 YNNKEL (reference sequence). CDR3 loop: CASSLGLGDEQFF. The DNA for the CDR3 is TGTGCCAGCAGCCTGGGACTAGGAGATGAGCAGTTCTTC.

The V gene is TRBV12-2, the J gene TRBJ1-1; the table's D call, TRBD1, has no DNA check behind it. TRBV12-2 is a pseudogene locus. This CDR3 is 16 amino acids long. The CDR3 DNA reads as TGTGCAAGTCGCTTAGGTTCCAGGGGGCGCTCGACTGAAGCTTTCTTT. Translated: CASRLGSRGRSTEAFF.

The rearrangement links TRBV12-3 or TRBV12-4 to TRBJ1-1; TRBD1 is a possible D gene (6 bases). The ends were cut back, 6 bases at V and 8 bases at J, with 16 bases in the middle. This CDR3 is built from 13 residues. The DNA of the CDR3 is TGTGCCAGCAGCATAGGGTTGGGGGCCGAAGCTTTCTTT. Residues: CASSIGLGAEAFF.

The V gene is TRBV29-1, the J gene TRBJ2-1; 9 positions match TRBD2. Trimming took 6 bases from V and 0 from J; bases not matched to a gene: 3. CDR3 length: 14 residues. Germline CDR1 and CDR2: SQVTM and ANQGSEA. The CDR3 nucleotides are TGCAGCGTAGATAGCGGGAGCTCCTACAATGAGCAGTTCTTC. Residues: CSVDSGSSYNEQFF.

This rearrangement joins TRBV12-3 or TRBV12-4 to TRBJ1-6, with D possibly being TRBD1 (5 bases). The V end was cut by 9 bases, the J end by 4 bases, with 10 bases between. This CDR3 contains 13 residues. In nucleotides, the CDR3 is TGTGCCAGTAAGACAGCTTATAATTCACCCCTCCACTTT. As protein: CASKTAYNSPLHF.

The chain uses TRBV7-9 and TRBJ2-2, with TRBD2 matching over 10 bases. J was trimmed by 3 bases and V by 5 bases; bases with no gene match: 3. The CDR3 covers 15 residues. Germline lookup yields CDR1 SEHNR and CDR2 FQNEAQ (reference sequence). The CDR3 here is CASSPSGRDTGELFF. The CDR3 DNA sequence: TGTGCCAGCAGCCCCAGCGGGAGGGACACCGGGGAGCTGTTTTTT.

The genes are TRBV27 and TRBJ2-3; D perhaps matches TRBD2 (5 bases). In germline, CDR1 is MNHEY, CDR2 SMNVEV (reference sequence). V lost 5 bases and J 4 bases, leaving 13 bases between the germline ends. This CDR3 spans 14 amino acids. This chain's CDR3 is CASSPFFGADTQYF. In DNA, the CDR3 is TGTGCCAGCAGTCCTTTCTTCGGGGCAGATACGCAGTATTTT.

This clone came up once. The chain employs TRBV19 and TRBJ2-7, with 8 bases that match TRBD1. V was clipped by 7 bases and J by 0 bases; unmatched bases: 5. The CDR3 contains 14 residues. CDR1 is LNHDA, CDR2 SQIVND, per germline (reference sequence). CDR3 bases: TGTGCCAGTACCCCGGACAGGGCCTCCTACGAGCAGTACTTC. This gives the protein CASTPDRASYEQYF.

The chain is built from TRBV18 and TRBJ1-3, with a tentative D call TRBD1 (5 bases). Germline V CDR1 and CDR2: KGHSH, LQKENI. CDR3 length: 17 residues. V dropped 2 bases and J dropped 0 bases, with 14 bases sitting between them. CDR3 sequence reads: CASSPVLGDGSGNTIYF. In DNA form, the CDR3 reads TGTGCCAGCTCACCAGTCCTAGGGGACGGCTCTGGAAACACCATATATTTT.

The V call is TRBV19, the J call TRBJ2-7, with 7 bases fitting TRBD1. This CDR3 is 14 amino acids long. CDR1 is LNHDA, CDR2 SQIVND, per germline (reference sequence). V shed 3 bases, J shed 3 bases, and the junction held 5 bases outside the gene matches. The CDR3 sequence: CASSMGSGGYEQYF. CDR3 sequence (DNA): TGTGCCAGTAGTATGGGGTCAGGGGGCTACGAGCAGTACTTC.

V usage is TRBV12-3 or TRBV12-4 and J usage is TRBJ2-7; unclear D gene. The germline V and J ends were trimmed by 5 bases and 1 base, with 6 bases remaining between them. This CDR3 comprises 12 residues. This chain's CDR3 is CASSRISYEQYF. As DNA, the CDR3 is TGTGCCAGCAGTCGAATTTCCTACGAGCAGTACTTC.